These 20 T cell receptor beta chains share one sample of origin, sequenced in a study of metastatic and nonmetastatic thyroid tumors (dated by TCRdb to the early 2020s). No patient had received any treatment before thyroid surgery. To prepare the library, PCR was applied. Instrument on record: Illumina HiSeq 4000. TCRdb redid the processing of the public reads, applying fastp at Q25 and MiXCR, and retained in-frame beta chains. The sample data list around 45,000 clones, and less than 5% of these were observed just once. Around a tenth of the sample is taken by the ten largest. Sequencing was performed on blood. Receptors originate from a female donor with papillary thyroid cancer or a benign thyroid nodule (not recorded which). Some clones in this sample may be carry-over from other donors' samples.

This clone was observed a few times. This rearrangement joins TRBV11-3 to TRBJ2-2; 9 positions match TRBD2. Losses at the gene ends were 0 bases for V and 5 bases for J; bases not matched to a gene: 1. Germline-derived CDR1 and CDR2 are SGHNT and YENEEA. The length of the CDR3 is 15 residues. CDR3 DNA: TGTGCCAGCAGCTTAGAGACTAGCGGTACCGGGGAGCTGTTTTTT. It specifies CASSLETSGTGELFF.

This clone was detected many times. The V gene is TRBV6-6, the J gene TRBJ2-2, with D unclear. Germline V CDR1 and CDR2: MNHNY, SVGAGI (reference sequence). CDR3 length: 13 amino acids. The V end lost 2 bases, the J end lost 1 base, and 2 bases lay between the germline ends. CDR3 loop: CASSYKNTGELFF. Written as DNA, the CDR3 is TGTGCCAGCAGTTACAAGAACACCGGGGAGCTGTTTTTT.

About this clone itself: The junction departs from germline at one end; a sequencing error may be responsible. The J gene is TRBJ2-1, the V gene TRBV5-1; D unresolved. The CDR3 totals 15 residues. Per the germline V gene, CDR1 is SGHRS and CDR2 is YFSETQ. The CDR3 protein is CASSLEGGSYKEQFF. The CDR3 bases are TGCGCCAGCAGCTTGGAAGGCGGATCCTACAAAGAGCAGTTCTTC.

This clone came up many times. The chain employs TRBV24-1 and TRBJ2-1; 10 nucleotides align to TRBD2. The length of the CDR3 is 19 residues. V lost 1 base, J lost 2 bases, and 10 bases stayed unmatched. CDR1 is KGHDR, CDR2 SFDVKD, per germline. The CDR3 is CATSDFSSGRARAYNEQFF. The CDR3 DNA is TGTGCCACCAGTGATTTTTCCAGCGGGAGGGCCCGCGCCTACAATGAGCAGTTCTTC.

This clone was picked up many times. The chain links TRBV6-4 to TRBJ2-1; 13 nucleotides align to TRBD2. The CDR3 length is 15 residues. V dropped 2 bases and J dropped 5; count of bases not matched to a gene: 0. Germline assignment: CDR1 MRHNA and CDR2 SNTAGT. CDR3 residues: CASSDGLAGDNEQFF. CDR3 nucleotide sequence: TGTGCCAGCAGTGACGGACTAGCGGGAGACAATGAGCAGTTCTTC.

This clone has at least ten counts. CDR3 region: CASSLWGASGNTGELFF. As DNA, the CDR3 is TGCGCCAGCAGCTTGTGGGGGGCTAGCGGGAACACCGGGGAGCTGTTTTTT. V is TRBV5-1 and J is TRBJ2-2; D is perhaps TRBD2 (7 bases). The CDR3 consists of 17 residues. Trimming removed 1 base at V and 1 base at J, with 14 bases between. Germline CDR1 is SGHRS and CDR2 is YFSETQ.

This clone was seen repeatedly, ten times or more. The CDR3 protein is CASSRLAAGELFF. The CDR3 DNA follows: TGTGCCAGCAGCAGACTAGCGGCCGGGGAGCTGTTTTTT. The chain is built from TRBV6-1 and TRBJ2-2; 9 bases are shared with TRBD2. CDR3 length: 13 residues. From germline, CDR1 is MNHNS and CDR2 SASEGT. Trimming took 6 bases from V and 6 from J; bases not matched to a gene: 2.

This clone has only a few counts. CDR3 in amino acids: CASRAGTAQETQYF. CDR3 sequence (DNA): TGTGCCAGCAGAGCCGGGACTGCACAAGAGACCCAGTACTTC. The rearrangement uses TRBV2 and TRBJ2-5, with D perhaps TRBD2 (6 bases). Per the germline V gene, CDR1 is SNHLY and CDR2 is FYNNEI. The CDR3 is 14 residues long. The V and J ends lost 6 bases and 2 bases respectively, with 13 bases between them.

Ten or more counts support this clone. The CDR3 sequence: CASSLTRLSSGNTIYF. The CDR3 coding sequence is TGTGCCAGCAGTCTCACTAGACTGTCTTCTGGAAACACCATATATTTT. The chain uses TRBV6-1 and TRBJ1-3; D unclear. The CDR3 has 16 amino acids. Germline CDR1 reads MNHNS; CDR2 reads SASEGT. Trimming shortened V by 5 bases and J by 1 base, and 15 bases separated the two germline ends.

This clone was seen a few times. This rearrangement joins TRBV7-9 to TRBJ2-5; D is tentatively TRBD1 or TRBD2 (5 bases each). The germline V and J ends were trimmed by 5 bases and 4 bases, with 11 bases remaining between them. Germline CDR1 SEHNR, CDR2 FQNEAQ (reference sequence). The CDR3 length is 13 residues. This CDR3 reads CASSPGPRETQYF. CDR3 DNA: TGTGCCAGCAGCCCGGGACCACGAGAGACCCAGTACTTC.

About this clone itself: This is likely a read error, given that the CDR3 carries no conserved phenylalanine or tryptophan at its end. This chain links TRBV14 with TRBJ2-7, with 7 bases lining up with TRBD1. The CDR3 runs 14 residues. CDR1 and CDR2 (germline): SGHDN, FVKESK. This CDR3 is CASSQGTGAYDQYS. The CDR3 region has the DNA TGTGCCAGCAGCCAAGGCACAGGGGCCTACGATCAGTACTCC.

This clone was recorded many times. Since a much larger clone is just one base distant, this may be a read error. CDR3 sequence (DNA): TGTGCCAGCAGTGAAGGCCCAAGGGGCCCCAACCTCCCCTCTAACTTACAGTTCTTC. This sequence encodes CASSEGPRGPNLPSNLQFF. V is TRBV6-1 and J is TRBJ2-1, with D possibly being TRBD1 (5 bases). This CDR3 spans 19 amino acids. V dropped 1 base and J dropped 13 bases, with 32 bases sitting between them. CDR1 and CDR2 (germline): MNHNS, SASEGT.

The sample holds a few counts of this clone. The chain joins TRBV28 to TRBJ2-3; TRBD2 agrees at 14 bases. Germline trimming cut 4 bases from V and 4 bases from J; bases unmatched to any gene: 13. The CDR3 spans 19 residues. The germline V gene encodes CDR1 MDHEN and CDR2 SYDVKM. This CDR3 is CASSSPYLTSGGASDTQYF. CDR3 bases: TGTGCCAGCAGTTCTCCTTACTTGACTAGCGGGGGGGCTTCAGATACGCAGTATTTT.

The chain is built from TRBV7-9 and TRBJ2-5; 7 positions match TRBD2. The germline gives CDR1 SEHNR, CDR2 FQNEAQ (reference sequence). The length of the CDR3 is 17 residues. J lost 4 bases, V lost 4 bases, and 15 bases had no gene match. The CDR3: CASSSGPHWGGRETQYF. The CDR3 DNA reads TGTGCCAGCAGCTCCGGCCCGCACTGGGGGGGGAGAGAGACCCAGTACTTC.

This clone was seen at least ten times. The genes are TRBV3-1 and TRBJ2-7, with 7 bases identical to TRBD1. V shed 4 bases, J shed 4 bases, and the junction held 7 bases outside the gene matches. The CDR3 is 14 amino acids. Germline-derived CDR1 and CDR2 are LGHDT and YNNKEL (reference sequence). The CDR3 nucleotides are TGTGCCAGCAGCCGGGGGTCGGGACAGTACGAGCAGTACTTC. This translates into CASSRGSGQYEQYF.

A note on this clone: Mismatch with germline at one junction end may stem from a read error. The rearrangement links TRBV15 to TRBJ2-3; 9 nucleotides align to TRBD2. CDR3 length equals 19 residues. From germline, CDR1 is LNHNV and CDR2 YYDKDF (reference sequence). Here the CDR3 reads CATSRGTSVRVRRTDTQYF. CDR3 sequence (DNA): TGTGCCACCAGCAGAGGGACTAGCGTGAGGGTAAGACGCACAGATACGCAGTATTTC.

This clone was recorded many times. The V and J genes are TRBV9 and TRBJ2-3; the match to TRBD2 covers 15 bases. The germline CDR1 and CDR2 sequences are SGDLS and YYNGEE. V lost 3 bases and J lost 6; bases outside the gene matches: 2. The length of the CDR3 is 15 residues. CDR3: CASSAGTSGRDTQYF. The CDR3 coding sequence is TGTGCCAGCAGCGCCGGGACTAGCGGGAGGGATACGCAGTATTTT.

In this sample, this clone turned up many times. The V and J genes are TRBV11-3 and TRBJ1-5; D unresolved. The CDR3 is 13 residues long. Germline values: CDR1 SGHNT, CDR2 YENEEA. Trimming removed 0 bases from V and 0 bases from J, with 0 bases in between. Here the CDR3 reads CASSLDSNQPQHF. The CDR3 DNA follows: TGTGCCAGCAGCTTAGATAGCAATCAGCCCCAGCATTTT. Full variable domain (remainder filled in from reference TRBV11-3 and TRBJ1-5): EAGVVQSPRYKIIEKKQPVAFWCNPISGHNTLYWYLQNLGQGPELLIRYENEEAVDDSQLPKDRFSAERLKGVDSTLKIQPAELGDSAVYLCASSLDSNQPQHFGDGTRLSIL.

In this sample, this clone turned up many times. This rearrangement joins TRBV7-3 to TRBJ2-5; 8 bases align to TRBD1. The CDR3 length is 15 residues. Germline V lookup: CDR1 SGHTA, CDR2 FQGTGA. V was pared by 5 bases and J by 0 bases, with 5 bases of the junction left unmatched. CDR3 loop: CASSPQGAHQETQYF. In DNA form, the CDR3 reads TGTGCCAGCAGCCCGCAGGGGGCCCACCAAGAGACCCAGTACTTC.

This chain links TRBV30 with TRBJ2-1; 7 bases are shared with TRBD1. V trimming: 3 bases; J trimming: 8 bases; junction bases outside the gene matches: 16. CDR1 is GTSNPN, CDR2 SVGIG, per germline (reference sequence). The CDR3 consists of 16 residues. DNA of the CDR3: TGTGCCTGGAGAGGGACAGTGTTCAAAAGGGTCGATGAGCAGTTCTTC. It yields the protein CAWRGTVFKRVDEQFF.